This T cell receptor beta chain was captured in a study of human T cells and chemical hapten exposure (TCRdb year 2021). Background for the entire study: For sensitization, 2% DPC in acetone was applied to a 2 cm by 2 cm area of upper inner arm skin. Weekly therapeutic DPC doses were additionally applied to the scalp of patients throughout the approximately 23-week study period. Roughly 30 alopecia patients gave blood for TCR sequencing at one to four time points (pre-sensitization, 2, 6 and 24 weeks). The study tracked peripheral blood TCR repertoire changes in vivo during primary and secondary sensitization to the hapten diphenylcyclopropenone (DPC) in alopecia patients. Patch testing on the upper back used Finn chambers containing 0.01% DPC, with scoring done after 6 days according to International Contact Dermatitis Research Group standards. Alopecia areata with under or over 50% scalp involvement, alopecia totalis and alopecia universalis were represented in the patient cohort, which was mostly female. Libraries were pooled for sequencing, and per-sample TCR yields varied mainly because of small differences in library volumes within the pool. Blood was sampled from patients pre-sensitization (week 0) and at 2, 6 and about 24 weeks after DPC sensitization.

The meaning of the sample's time point label: patch test 3, about 24 weeks after DPC sensitization. The sample's treatment or condition, from its label and the paper: therapeutic diphenylcyclopropenone sensitization with weekly scalp DPC. Blood at each patch-test visit was drawn before the patch test was applied. To be eligible, patients had to be aged 18 to 70, diagnosed with alopecia and judged suitable for DPC therapy, while pregnant patients were excluded. Unfractionated whole blood was collected in Tempus Blood RNA tubes, and total RNA was extracted from that blood. This clonotype appeared a few times. Its specific antigen is unknown. Base qualities are not provided; no much larger clone lies one nucleotide away. Receptor amplification or capture employed RACE. Sequencing was performed on a NextSeq 500. During library preparation, unique molecular identifiers were attached to individual cDNA molecules so that TCRs could be counted quantitatively and reproducibly. For every blood RNA sample, sequencing covered both the TCR alpha and TCR beta chains. The authors' pipeline ran thus. The median number of TCRs per sample was roughly 94,000, ranging from about 23,224 to 700,000. The Decombinator software suite was used to annotate V, J and CDR3 in the TCR reads. To make PS versus PT1 abundance plots, every sample was subsampled to the same number of TCRs (28,000). Expanded TCRs were defined as absent before sensitization and observed at least eight times at the 2-week time point. The public reads were reanalyzed by TCRdb: fastp trimming at Q25, MiXCR alignment, in-frame beta chains only. Rows with one shared CDR3 protein collapse into an entry with the most common genes and DNA. None of the V and J calls come from the authors' own analysis; TCRdb made them. Within this sample are approximately 80,000 distinct CDR3 sequences, with more than 10% of them counted one time only. 3% to 4% of the sample is taken by the ten largest.

The investigation overall reported the following: Patch test score was positively correlated with the number of PT1 expanded TCRs, with significance at thresholds 8, 16 and 32 but not at 4. Repeated subsampling changed both the strength of the expansion versus patch-test correlation and the threshold at which the correlation became significant. Because all patients had alopecia, a presumed autoimmune disease, the immune response of the patients might differ from that of healthy individuals. Expanded TCRs formed significantly more large CDR3 similarity clusters than pre-sensitization or healthy control sets, consistent with antigen-driven responses. DPC sensitization did not change the number of TCRs with a frequency above 1 in 1000, and there was no evidence of changes in global repertoire structure.

The CDR3 covers 12 residues, taking in both the cysteine and the phenylalanine. Just the 36-base CDR3 DNA is kept, in frame starting at base 1. Reading the germline V gene gives CDR1 WSHSY and CDR2 SAAADI. Cut back by 7 bases and 3 bases, the V and J ends lie 10 bases apart. This specimen was whole blood, taken in connection with sensitization to the hapten diphenylcyclopropenone (DPC). The rearranged chain carries TRBV10-2 and TRBJ2-7; too little of a D gene remains to name it. This TCR was recovered from a woman in her 50s with alopecia areata. Some clones in this sample may be carry-over from other donors' samples. The CDR3 protein sequence reads: CASTGSIYEQYF. The nucleotide sequence is TGCGCCAGCACCGGGTCCATCTACGAGCAGTACTTC.